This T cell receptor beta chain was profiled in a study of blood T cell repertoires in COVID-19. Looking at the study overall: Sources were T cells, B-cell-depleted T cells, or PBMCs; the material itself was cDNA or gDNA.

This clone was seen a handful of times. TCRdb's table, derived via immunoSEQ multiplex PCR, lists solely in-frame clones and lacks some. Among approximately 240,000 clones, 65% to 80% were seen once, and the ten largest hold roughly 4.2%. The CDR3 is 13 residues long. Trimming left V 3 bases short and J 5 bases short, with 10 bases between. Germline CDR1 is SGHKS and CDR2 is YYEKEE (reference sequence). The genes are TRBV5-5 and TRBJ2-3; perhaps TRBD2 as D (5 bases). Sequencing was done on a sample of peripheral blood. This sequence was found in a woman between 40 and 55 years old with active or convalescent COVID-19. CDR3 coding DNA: TGTGCCAGCAGCTACGGGGTAAGAGATACGCAGTATTTT. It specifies CASSYGVRDTQYF.